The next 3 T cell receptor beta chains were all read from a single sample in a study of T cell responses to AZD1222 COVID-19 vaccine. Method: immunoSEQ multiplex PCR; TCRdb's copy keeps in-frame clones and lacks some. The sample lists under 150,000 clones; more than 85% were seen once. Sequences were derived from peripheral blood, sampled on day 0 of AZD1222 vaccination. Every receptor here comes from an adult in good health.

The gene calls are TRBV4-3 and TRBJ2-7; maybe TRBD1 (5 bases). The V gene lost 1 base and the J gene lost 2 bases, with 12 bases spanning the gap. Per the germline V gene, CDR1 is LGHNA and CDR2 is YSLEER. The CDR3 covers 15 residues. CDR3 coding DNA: TGCGCCAGCAGCCAAGCGGTGGCACAGGCCTACGAGCAGTACTTC. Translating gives CASSQAVAQAYEQYF.

CDR3: CASSPRDLQETQYF. The CDR3 DNA reads TGTGCCAGCTCACCCCGGGACTTACAAGAGACCCAGTACTTC. The chain is built from TRBV18 and TRBJ2-5; TRBD2 might be the D (6 bases). Germline V lookup: CDR1 KGHSH, CDR2 LQKENI. V was shortened by 3 bases and J by 2 bases, with 10 bases between the two germline ends. This CDR3 is built from 14 residues. Filled out from reference TRBV18 and TRBJ2-5, the complete variable domain reads NAGVMQNPRHLVRRRGQEARLRCSPMKGHSHVYWYRQLPEEGLKFMVYLQKENIIDESGMPKERFSAEFPKEGPSILRIQQVVRGDSAAYFCASSPRDLQETQYFGPGTRLLVL.

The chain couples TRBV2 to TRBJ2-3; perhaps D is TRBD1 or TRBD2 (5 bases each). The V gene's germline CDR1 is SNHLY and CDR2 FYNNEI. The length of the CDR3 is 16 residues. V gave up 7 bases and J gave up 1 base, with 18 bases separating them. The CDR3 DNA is TGTGCCAGCATGGTAATACGAAGGGACGGCACAGATACGCAGTATTTT. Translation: CASMVIRRDGTDTQYF.